A selection of T cell receptor beta chains follows, all from one sample in a study of cytomegalovirus exposure and HLA in healthy donors. The method was immunoSEQ multiplex PCR; TCRdb's version includes in-frame clones alone and lacks a portion of them. The table includes under 80,000 clones, about 89% detected once. Sequencing used PBMCs. Receptor source: a woman younger than 30 in good health and CMV-seronegative. Each CDR3 is given with its conserved first and last residue. A D gene is named only where the DNA matches it firmly.

D: TRBD1; V: TRBV18; J: TRBJ1-2; CDR3: CASSPPQGFLGYTF
D: NA; V: TRBV18; J: TRBJ2-3; CDR3: CASSSLQGGTDTQYF
D: TRBD1; V: TRBV7-9; J: TRBJ2-7; CDR3: CASSSSQGGEQYF
D: NA; V: TRBV15; J: TRBJ2-7; CDR3: CATSRVSAGSFSYEQYF
D: NA; V: TRBV27; J: TRBJ2-2; CDR3: CASAKLPNTGELFF
D: NA; V: TRBV30; J: TRBJ2-7; CDR3: CAWSSRLVRGTYEQYF
D: NA; V: TRBV30; J: TRBJ1-6; CDR3: CAWSVGFDGSSPLHF
D: NA; V: TRBV19; J: TRBJ1-2; CDR3: CASTQPAAFANYGYTF
D: TRBD1; V: TRBV10-3; J: TRBJ1-2; CDR3: CAIRGTGRKSTNYGYTF
D: TRBD1; V: TRBV18; J: TRBJ1-1; CDR3: CASSPDRGEGRQEAFF
D: NA; V: TRBV11-1; J: TRBJ2-7; CDR3: CASSLPRGAASDEQYF
D: TRBD1; V: TRBV6-1; J: TRBJ1-5; CDR3: CASSDTGVVGQPQHF
D: NA; V: TRBV7-9; J: TRBJ1-5; CDR3: CASSSWDKKGNQPQHF
D: NA; V: TRBV15; J: TRBJ1-5; CDR3: CATSKENGMHQPQHF
D: TRBD1; V: TRBV30; J: TRBJ1-2; CDR3: CAWSGQVDYGYTF
D: NA; V: TRBV7-2; J: TRBJ2-5; CDR3: CASSLESKRSETQYF
D: TRBD1; V: TRBV5-1; J: TRBJ1-3; CDR3: CASSLVGQGSSGNTIYF
D: TRBD1; V: TRBV13; J: TRBJ1-1; CDR3: CASSRTGPAGNTEAFF
D: NA; V: TRBV7-9; J: TRBJ2-5; CDR3: CASSLDGGSSYF
D: NA; V: TRBV30; J: TRBJ1-5; CDR3: CAWSDSNQPQHF
D: NA; V: TRBV14; J: TRBJ2-3; CDR3: CASSPGYLADTQYF
D: TRBD1; V: TRBV6-1; J: TRBJ2-7; CDR3: CASSAQWDRGEQYF
D: NA; V: TRBV7-9; J: TRBJ2-5; CDR3: CASSSPKGESQETQYF
D: TRBD2; V: TRBV27; J: TRBJ2-7; CDR3: CASSLTSGQIYEQYF
D: NA; V: TRBV18; J: TRBJ2-2; CDR3: CASSPPRSGELFF
D: NA; V: TRBV18; J: TRBJ1-2; CDR3: CASSPSRNYGYTF
D: NA; V: TRBV5-1; J: TRBJ2-7; CDR3: CASLALVATWEQYF
D: NA; V: TRBV19; J: TRBJ2-6; CDR3: CASSSRTEPSGANVLTF